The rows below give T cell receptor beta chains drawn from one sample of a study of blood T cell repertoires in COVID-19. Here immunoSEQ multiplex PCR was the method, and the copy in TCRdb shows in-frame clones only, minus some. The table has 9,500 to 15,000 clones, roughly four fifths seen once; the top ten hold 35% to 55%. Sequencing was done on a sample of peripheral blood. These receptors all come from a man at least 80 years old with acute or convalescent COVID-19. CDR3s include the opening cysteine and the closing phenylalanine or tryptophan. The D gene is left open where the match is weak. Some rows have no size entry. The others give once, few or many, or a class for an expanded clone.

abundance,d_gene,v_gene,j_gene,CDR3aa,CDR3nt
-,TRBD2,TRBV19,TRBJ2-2,CASSGLAEDGELFF,TGTGCCAGTAGCGGACTAGCGGAGGACGGGGAGCTGTTTTTT
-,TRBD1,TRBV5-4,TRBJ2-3,CASSLGTGVSTTDTQYF,TGTGCCAGCAGCTTGGGGACAGGGGTTTCCACCACAGATACGCAGTATTTT
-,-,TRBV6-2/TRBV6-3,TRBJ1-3,CASSYSTLSVSGNTIYF,TGTGCCAGCAGTTACTCGACTCTATCCGTCTCTGGAAACACCATATATTTT
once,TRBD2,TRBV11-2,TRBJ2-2,CASSGSGGLNTGELFF,TGTGCCAGCAGCGGTAGCGGGGGGCTGAACACCGGGGAGCTGTTTTTT
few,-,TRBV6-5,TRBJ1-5,CASSNRYSNQPQHF,TGTGCCAGCAGTAACAGATATAGCAATCAGCCCCAGCATTTT
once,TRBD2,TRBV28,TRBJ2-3,CASSLSPWRGGTDTQYF,TGTGCCAGCAGTTTAAGTCCCTGGCGGGGGGGCACAGATACGCAGTATTTT
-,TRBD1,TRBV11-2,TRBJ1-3,CASSFGQGRSGNTIYF,TGTGCCAGCAGCTTTGGACAGGGGCGCTCTGGAAACACCATATATTTT
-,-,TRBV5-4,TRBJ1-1,CASSLPGWIEAFF,TGTGCCAGCAGCCTCCCGGGGTGGATTGAAGCTTTCTTT
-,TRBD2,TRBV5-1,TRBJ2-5,CASSLGTSLGVKTQYF,TGCGCCAGCAGCTTAGGGACTAGCCTCGGGGTGAAGACCCAGTACTTC
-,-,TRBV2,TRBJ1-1,CASSPRQINTEAFF,TGTGCCAGCAGTCCACGACAGATTAACACTGAAGCTTTCTTT
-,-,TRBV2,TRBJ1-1,CASSESLSTEAFF,TGTGCCAGCAGTGAGTCCCTGAGCACTGAAGCTTTCTTT
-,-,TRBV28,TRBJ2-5,CASSRDTQETQYF,TGTGCCAGCAGTAGGGACACGCAAGAGACCCAGTACTTC
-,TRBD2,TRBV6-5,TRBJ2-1,CASRKLAGGPNEQFF,TGTGCCAGCAGAAAACTAGCGGGGGGGCCCAATGAGCAGTTCTTC
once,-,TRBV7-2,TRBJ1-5,CASSLADSINQPQHF,TGTGCCAGCAGCTTAGCGGACTCTATCAATCAGCCCCAGCATTTT
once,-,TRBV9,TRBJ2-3,CASSPGSTDTQYF,TGTGCCAGCAGCCCCGGGTCGACAGATACGCAGTATTTT
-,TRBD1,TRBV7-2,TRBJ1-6,CASSIRQGSGSPLHF,TGTGCCAGCAGCATACGACAGGGTTCAGGTTCACCCCTCCACTTT
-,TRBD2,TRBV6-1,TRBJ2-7,CASSDPGLAGGSKDEQYF,TGTGCCAGCAGTGACCCTGGACTAGCGGGGGGGTCCAAGGACGAGCAGTACTTC
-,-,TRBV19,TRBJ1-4,CASKQLSNEKLFF,TGTGCCAGTAAGCAACTGAGTAATGAAAAACTGTTTTTT
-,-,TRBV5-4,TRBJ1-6,CASSPGGRGYSPLHF,TGTGCCAGCAGCCCTGGAGGGAGGGGCTACTCACCCCTCCACTTT
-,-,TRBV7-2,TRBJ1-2,CASSLNRGQSYGYTF,TGTGCCAGCAGCTTAAATCGGGGTCAGAGCTATGGCTACACCTTC
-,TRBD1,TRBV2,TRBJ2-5,CASSAETGETQYF,TGTGCCAGCAGTGCAGAGACAGGGGAGACCCAGTACTTC
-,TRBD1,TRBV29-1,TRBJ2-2,CSALTGGHTGELFF,TGCAGCGCCCTTACAGGGGGGCATACCGGGGAGCTGTTTTTT
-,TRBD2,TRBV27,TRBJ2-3,CASSNAGGDTQYF,TGTGCCAGCAGCAACGCGGGGGGAGATACGCAGTATTTT
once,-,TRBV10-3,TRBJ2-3,CAISESELSGGTDTQYF,TGTGCCATCAGTGAGTCGGAGCTGTCGGGGGGCACAGATACGCAGTATTTT
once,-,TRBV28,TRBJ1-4,CASSLRSGGRGNEKLFF,TGTGCCAGCAGTTTAAGGAGCGGGGGCCGAGGGAATGAAAAACTGTTTTTT
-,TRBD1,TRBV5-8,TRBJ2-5,CASSLPTGGAETQYF,TGTGCCAGCAGCTTGCCGACAGGGGGTGCGGAGACCCAGTACTTC
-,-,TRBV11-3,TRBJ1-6,CASSLSENSPLHF,TGTGCCAGCAGCTTATCAGAAAATTCACCCCTCCACTTT
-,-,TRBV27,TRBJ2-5,CASSLSTPETQYF,TGTGCCAGCAGTTTATCGACTCCAGAGACCCAGTACTTC
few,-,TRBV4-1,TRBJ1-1,CASSQDYYSMNTEAFF,TGCGCCAGCAGCCAAGACTATTACAGTATGAACACTGAAGCTTTCTTT
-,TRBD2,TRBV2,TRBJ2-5,CASSPLAGGPETQYF,TGTGCCAGCAGCCCCTTAGCGGGGGGGCCGGAGACCCAGTACTTC
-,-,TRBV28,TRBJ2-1,CASSFRSSYNEQFF,TGTGCCAGCAGTTTTCGGAGCTCCTACAATGAGCAGTTCTTC
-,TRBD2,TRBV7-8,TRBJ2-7,CASSKTSGGRYTYEQYF,TGTGCCAGCAGCAAGACTAGCGGGGGGCGATATACCTACGAGCAGTACTTC